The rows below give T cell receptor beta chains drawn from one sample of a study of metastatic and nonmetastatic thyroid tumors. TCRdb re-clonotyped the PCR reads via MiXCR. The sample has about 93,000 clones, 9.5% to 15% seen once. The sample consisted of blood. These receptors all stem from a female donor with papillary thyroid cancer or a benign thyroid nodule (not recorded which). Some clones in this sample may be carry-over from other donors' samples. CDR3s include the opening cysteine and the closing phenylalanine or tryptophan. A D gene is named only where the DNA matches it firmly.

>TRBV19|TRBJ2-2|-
CASTPGRGPTPGELFF
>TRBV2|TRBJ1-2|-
CASSEARAPGYTF
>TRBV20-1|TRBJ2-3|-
CSARDRNSWSPDAQYF
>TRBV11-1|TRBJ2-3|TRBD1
CASRQGALTSDTQYF
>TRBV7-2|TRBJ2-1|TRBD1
CASSLRPSGQGSYNEQFF
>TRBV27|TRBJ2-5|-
CASSSPRVPSQETQYF
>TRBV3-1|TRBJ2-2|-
CASSQDRPNTGEPFF
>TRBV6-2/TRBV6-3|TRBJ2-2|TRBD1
CASSYVTGGERVVTGELFF
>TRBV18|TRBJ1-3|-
CASSPSDTALSGNTIYF
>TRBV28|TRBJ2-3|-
CASSFGSSDTQYF
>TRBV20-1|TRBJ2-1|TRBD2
CSARETSGRSSYNEQFF
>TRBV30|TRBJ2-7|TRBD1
CAYSGTGQTRYYEQYF
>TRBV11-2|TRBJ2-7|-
CASSLGPWSEQYF
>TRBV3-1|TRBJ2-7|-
CASSQGWGNEYEQYF
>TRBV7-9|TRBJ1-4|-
CASSLVTGGNEKLFF
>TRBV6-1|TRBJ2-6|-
CASRTGRPSSGANVLTF
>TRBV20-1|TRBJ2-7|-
CSARARGWGEQYF
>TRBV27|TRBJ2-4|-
CASSSTGTAAKNIQYF
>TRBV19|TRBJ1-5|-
CASSIPPPSGRRGGNQPQHF
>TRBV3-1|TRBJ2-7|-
CASSQDQLGVGEQYF
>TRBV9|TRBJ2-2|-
CASSVAGEDTGELFF
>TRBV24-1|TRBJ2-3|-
CATSDPAPDTQYF
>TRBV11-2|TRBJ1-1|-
CASSLVGGGTEAFF
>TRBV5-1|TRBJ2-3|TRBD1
CASGQGATDTQYF
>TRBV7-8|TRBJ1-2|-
CASSHDGYGYTF
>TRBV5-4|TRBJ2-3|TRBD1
CASSFGDRARTDTQYF
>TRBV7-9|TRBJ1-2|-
CASSLKVADYGYTF
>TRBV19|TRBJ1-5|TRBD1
CASSIRGQGINQPQHF
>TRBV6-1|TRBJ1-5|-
CASSANLGNQPQHF
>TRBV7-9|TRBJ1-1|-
CASSRGGDTEAFF
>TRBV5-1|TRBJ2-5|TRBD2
CASCCLRLAGEETQYF
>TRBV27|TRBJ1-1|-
CASSLGRNTEAFF
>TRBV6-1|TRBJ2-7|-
CASRNKGSGVGEQYF
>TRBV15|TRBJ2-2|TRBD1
CATSGGSGQGVTGELFF
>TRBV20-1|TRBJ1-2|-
CSARSPGTNYGYTF
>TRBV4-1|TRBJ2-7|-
CASSQEDYEQYF
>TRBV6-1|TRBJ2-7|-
CASRRGDYEQYF
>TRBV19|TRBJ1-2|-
CASSIPGQSRYGYTF
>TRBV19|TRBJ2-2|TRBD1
CASSMGQPGELFF
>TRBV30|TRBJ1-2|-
CAWSVGSFHGYTF
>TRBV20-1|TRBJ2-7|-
CSASARAYEQYF
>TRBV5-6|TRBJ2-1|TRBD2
CASRRAGTSLNNEQFF
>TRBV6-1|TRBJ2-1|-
CASSFGSSYNEQFF
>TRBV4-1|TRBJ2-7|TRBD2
CASSLSPREGRREQYF
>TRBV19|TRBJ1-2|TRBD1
CATRTGNYDYTF
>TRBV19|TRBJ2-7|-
CPSSPRGFVDEQYF
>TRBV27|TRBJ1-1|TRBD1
CASSLRQGAVTEAFF
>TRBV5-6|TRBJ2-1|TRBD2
CASSFFSGRRNEQFF
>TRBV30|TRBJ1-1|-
CALEGTEAFF
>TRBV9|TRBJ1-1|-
CASSGGTTWGITEAFF
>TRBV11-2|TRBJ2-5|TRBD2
CASSSIGGGPSRSRDTQYF
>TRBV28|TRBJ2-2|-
CASIRVGLNGELFF
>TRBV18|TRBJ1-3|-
CASSPDSTGNTIYF
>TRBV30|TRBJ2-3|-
CAWRHSGTKDTQYF
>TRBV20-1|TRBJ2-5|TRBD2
CSAGRLAGLQQAETQYF
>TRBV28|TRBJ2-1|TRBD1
CASSFGTGSYNEQFF
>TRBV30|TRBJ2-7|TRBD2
CAWSRGGTGVGQYF